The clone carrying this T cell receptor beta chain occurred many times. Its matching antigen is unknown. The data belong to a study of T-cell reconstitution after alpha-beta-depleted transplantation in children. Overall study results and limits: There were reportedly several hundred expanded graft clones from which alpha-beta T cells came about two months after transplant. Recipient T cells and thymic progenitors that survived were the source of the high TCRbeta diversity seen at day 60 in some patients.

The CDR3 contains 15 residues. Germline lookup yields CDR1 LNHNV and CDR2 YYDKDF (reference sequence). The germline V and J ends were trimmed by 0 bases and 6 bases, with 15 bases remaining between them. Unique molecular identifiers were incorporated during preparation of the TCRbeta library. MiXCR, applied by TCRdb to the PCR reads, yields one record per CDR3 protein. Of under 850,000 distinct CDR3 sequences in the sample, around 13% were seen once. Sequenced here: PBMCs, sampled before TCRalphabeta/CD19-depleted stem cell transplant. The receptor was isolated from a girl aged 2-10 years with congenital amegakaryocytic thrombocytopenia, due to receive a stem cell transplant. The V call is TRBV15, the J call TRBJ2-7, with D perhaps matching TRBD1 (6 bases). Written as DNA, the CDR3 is TGTGCCACCAGCAGAGATCGGCAGGGGAGCACCGAGCAGTACTTC. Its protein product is CATSRDRQGSTEQYF.